A single sample is the source of the 5 T cell receptor beta chains below, sequenced in a study of T cells after posttransplantation cyclophosphamide. Sampled 1 year posttransplant, controls received myeloablative marrow transplants, methotrexate and a calcineurin inhibitor. The protocol was immunoSEQ multiplex PCR, while the TCRdb copy is restricted to in-frame clones and leaves out a portion. The table lists 20,000 to 25,000 clones, around 89% of them singletons, with 8.2% in the top ten. The starting material was PBMCs, obtained after an allogeneic stem cell transplant with a calcineurin inhibitor and methotrexate. Receptors were obtained from a female patient aged 50-59 years who received an allogeneic stem cell transplant from an unrelated donor, was CMV-positive, and had chronic GVHD only. Among the T cells, some may be from the graft donor.

This clone was counted a single time. The chain links TRBV7-9 to TRBJ2-5, with 7 bases fitting TRBD1. The J call is doubtful: the DNA matches TRBJ2-7 better. Per the germline V gene, CDR1 is SEHNR and CDR2 is FQNEAQ (reference sequence). The CDR3 consists of 12 residues. The CDR3 nucleotides read TGTGCCAGCAGCGGGACAGCTCACGAGCAGTACTTC. Translation gives CASSGTAHEQYF.

This sequence joins TRBV6-6 and TRBJ1-5; possibly TRBD1 for D (5 bases). The CDR3 has 14 residues. The germline V gene encodes CDR1 MNHNY and CDR2 SVGAGI (reference sequence). The V and J ends lost 2 bases and 4 bases respectively, with 9 bases between them. CDR3 DNA: TGTGCCAGCAGTTACGTCGGGGGAAATCAGCCCCAGCATTTT. Encoded protein: CASSYVGGNQPQHF.

The CDR3: CASSMDPWAEKLFF. CDR3 in DNA: TGTGCCAGCAGCATGGACCCTTGGGCTGAAAAACTGTTTTTT. This chain links TRBV5-6 with TRBJ1-4; D unclear. Germline-derived CDR1 and CDR2 are SGHDT and YYEEEE. V lost 4 bases and J 7 bases, leaving 14 bases between the germline ends. There are 14 residues in the CDR3.

This chain joins TRBV4-1 and TRBJ1-5, with a tentative D call TRBD1 (6 bases). Deletions cut 4 bases from V and 7 bases from J, with 14 bases between. The CDR3 has 14 amino acids. CDR1 and CDR2 (germline): MGHRA, YSYEKL. CDR3 nucleotides: TGCGCCAGCAGCCTAAAGGGGGAACAGCAGCCCCAGCATTTT. Translated, it gives CASSLKGEQQPQHF.

In its sample, this clone ranks as medium-sized. CDR3 residues: CASSAGTGGADTEAFF. DNA for the CDR3: TGTGCCAGCAGCGCCGGGACAGGGGGTGCGGACACTGAAGCTTTCTTT. V is TRBV6-6 and J is TRBJ1-1; 11 positions match TRBD1. Losses at the gene ends were 6 bases for V and 3 bases for J; bases not matched to a gene: 9. Germline V gives CDR1 MNHNY, CDR2 SVGAGI (reference sequence). The CDR3 has 16 amino acids.